This T cell receptor (beta chain) was identified in a study of T cells in women clearing cervical HPV infection. CDR1 and CDR2 (germline): GTSNPN, SVGIG (reference sequence). Trimming pared 0 bases from V and 6 bases from J, leaving 10 bases between. The length of the CDR3 is 13 residues. Points on this clone: The antigen remains unidentified. The read finishes 3 residues shy of the CDR3 end, and the germline J gene is used to complete it.

Whole-study findings and limits: Cases carried less TRBV6-7 than controls: roughly 0.11% versus 0.16%.

Assay: immunoSEQ multiplex PCR; the TCRdb copy retains only in-frame clones and omits some. The sample holds tens of thousands of clones. J is TRBJ2-3 and V is TRBV30, with a possible D match to TRBD1 (5 bases). This clonotype originated in a woman between 18 and 75 years old with a cervical HPV16 infection that either progressed to CIN3+ or cleared (not recorded which). The sequenced sample consisted of blood buffy coat. The CDR3 bases that were read are TGTGCCTGGAGTGTACAGGAAGGGGATACG. This gives the protein CAWSVQEGDT. The CDR3, in full, reads CAWSVQEGDTQYF. The full variable domain, completed using reference TRBV30 and TRBJ2-3, is SQTIHQWPATLVQPVGSPLSLECTVEGTSNPNLYWYRQAAGRGLQLLFYSVGIGQISSEVPQNLSASRPQDRQFILSSKKLLLSDSGFYLCAWSVQEGDTQYFGPGTRLTVL.